This T cell receptor (beta chain) was captured by sequencing in a study of a mutant IDH1 vaccine in newly diagnosed glioma. Study-wide background: Most patients had radiochemotherapy with temozolomide before enrollment; others had one alone.

Points on this clone: Its antigen is currently unknown.

Libraries were prepared by immunoSEQ multiplex PCR; TCRdb keeps only in-frame clonotypes and omits some of them. The data contain 30,000 to 35,000 clones, 89% of them singletons. Germline CDR1 reads MDHEN; CDR2 reads SYDVKM. Trimming removed 2 bases from V and 9 bases from J; junction bases left unmatched: 16. This CDR3 is 18 amino acids long. Noted time point: week 47, end of study. Each dose of the vaccine consisted of 300 ug of mutant IDH1 20-mer peptide, with topical imiquimod. The clonotype comes from a man aged 35 to 55 with glioma. The sample in question was PBMCs, obtained from a glioma patient whose treatment included an IDH1 peptide vaccine. The chain carries TRBV28 and TRBJ2-2; 9 nucleotides match TRBD2. The CDR3 is CASSLTHPQLAGNRELFF. The CDR3 region has the DNA TGTGCCAGCAGTTTAACCCATCCCCAGCTAGCGGGGAACCGGGAGCTGTTTTTT.